Given below is one T cell receptor beta chain in context. This specimen comes from a study of T cells in localized non-small cell lung cancer. The data were produced by immunoSEQ multiplex PCR, yet TCRdb's version contains in-frame clones alone and is incomplete. The profile shows more than 30,000 clones, approximately 86% of them singletons. V was clipped by 0 bases and J by 0 bases; unmatched bases: 5. Germline CDR1 is LGHNA and CDR2 is YNFKEQ. The length of the CDR3 is 16 residues. The sequence was obtained from a woman aged 40-69 years with stage III lung adenocarcinoma. The sample here was peripheral blood mononuclear cells, taken before any cancer treatment. The chain combines TRBV4-2 with TRBJ2-7; 7 bases align to TRBD2. CDR3 sequence (DNA): TGTGCCAGCAGCCAAGATTGGGCTAGCGGCTCCTACGAGCAGTACTTC. Encoded protein: CASSQDWASGSYEQYF.